A single T cell receptor beta chain is shown here with its context. Its antigen remains unknown. There are 14 residues in the CDR3. The germline V gene encodes CDR1 LGHNA and CDR2 YSLEER. V was pared by 1 base and J by 4 bases, with 7 bases between. Here immunoSEQ multiplex PCR was the method, and the copy in TCRdb shows in-frame clones only, minus some. The sample carries some 41,000 clones, 88% recorded once. This sample is part of a study of PD-L1 blockade in urothelial cancer. Study as a whole: Patients with male sex and bladder-origin urothelial cancer accounted for most of the roughly 30 enrolled.

General study points: A pretreatment blood TCR clonality that fell below the median predicted better progression-free and overall survival.

The chain has TRBV4-3 and TRBJ2-2, with D unresolved. This TCR came from a man at least 80 years old with urothelial cancer. Source: PBMCs, taken around atezolizumab (anti-PD-L1) treatment. CDR3 sequence (DNA): TGCGCCAGCAGCCAAGGTCCCAGCACCGGGGAGCTGTTTTTT. Protein: CASSQGPSTGELFF.